This TCR beta chain was sequenced in a study of CD8+ T cells in alopecia areata. Study-level results: Sequence data from scalp samples additionally include resident alphabeta T cells of normal skin. Lesional scalp exceeded normal scalp in clonality, especially in alopecia totalis/universalis. Possibly as an HLA-related effect, TCR sharing across patients appeared less clear than in mice.

Investigators isolated RNA and reverse transcribed it into cDNA to act as the sequencing template. Produced via immunoSEQ multiplex PCR; TCRdb's table is partial and in-frame only. The table records nearly 110,000 clones, around 84% of them present only once. The V end lost 5 bases, the J end lost 4 bases, and 11 bases lay between the germline ends. This CDR3 is built from 13 residues. In germline, CDR1 is SEHNR, CDR2 FQNEAQ (reference sequence). As concerns this clone: The antigen is unknown.

As to treatment: oral pan-JAK inhibitor, 5-10 mg twice daily. CD4+ and CD8+ T cells were sorted from PBMCs. This sequence was found in a human donor with alopecia areata. The sample consisted of CD8+ T cells sorted from blood, taken at week 24, from a patient treated with tofacitinib. J is TRBJ1-1 and V is TRBV7-9, with a possible D match to TRBD1 (5 bases). CDR3 bases: TGTGCCAGCAGCCTCGGGACGGCCACTGAAGCTTTCTTT. Its translation: CASSLGTATEAFF. Drawing the rest from reference TRBV7-9 and TRBJ1-1, the complete variable domain is DTGVSQNPRHKITKRGQNVTFRCDPISEHNRLYWYRQTLGQGPEFLTYFQNEAQLEKSRLLSDRFSAERPKGSFSTLEIQRTEQGDSAMYLCASSLGTATEAFFGQGTRLTVV.